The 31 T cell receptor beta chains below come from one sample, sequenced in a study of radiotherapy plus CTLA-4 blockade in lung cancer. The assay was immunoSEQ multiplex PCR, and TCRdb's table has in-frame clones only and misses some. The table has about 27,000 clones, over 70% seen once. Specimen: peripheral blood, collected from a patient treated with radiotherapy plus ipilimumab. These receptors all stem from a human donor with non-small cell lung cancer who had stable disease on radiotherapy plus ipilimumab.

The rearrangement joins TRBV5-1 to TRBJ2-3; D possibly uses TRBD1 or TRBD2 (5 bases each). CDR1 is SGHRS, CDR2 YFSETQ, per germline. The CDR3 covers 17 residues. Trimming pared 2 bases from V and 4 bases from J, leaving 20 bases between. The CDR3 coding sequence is TGCGCCAGCAGCTTACCCCCGGGACGCAGTCTGCCAGATACGCAGTATTTT. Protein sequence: CASSLPPGRSLPDTQYF.

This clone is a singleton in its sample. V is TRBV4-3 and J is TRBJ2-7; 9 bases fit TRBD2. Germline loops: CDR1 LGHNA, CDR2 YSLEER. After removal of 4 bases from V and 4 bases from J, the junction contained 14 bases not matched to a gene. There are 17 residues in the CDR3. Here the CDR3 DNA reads TGCGCCAGCAGCCCCCCGACAGGGCGGGGGGGATTTTACGAGCAGTACTTC. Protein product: CASSPPTGRGGFYEQYF.

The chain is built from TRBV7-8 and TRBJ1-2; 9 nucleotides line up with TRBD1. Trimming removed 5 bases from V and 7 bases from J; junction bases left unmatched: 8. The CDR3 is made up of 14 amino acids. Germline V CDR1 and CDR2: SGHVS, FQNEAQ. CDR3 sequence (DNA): TGTGCCAGCAGCAACAGGACAGGGGCGGGTGGCTACACCTTC. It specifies CASSNRTGAGGYTF.

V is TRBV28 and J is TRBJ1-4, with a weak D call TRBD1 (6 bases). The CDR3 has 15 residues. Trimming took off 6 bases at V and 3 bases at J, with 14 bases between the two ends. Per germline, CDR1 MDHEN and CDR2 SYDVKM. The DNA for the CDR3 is TGTGCCAGCAGAGCGGGGGGGCCGTCTAATGAAAAACTGTTTTTT. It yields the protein CASRAGGPSNEKLFF.

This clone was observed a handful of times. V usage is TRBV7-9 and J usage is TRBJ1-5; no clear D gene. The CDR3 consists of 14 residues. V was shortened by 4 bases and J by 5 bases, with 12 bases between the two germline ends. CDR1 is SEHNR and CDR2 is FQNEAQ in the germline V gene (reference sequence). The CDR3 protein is CASSSYRGDQPQHF. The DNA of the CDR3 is TGTGCCAGCAGCTCATATCGGGGTGATCAGCCCCAGCATTTT.

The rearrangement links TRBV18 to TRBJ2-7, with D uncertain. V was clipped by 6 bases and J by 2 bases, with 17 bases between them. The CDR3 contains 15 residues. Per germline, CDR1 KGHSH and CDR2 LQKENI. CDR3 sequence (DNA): TGTGCCAGCTCTCCATGGGCAGGAACGACCTACGAGCAGTACTTC. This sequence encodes CASSPWAGTTYEQYF. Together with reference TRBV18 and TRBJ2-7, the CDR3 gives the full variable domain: NAGVMQNPRHLVRRRGQEARLRCSPMKGHSHVYWYRQLPEEGLKFMVYLQKENIIDESGMPKERFSAEFPKEGPSILRIQQVVRGDSAAYFCASSPWAGTTYEQYFGPGTRLTVT.

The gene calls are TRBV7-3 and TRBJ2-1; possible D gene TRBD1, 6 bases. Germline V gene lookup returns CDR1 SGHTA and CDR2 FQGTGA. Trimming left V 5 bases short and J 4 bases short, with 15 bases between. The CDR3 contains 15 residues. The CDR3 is CASSPARTVYNEQFF. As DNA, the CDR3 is TGTGCCAGCAGCCCTGCCCGGACAGTATACAATGAGCAGTTCTTC.

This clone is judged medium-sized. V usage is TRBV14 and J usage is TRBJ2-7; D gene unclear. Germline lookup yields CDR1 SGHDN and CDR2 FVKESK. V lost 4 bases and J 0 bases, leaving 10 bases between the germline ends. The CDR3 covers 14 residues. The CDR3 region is CASSLRNPSYEQYF. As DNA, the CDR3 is TGTGCCAGCAGCCTTCGTAACCCCTCCTACGAGCAGTACTTC.

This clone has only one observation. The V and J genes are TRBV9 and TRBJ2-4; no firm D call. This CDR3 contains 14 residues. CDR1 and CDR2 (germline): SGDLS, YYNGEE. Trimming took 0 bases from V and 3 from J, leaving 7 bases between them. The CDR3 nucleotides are TGTGCCAGCAGCGTAGGAAGACTCAAAAACATTCAGTACTTC. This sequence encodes CASSVGRLKNIQYF.

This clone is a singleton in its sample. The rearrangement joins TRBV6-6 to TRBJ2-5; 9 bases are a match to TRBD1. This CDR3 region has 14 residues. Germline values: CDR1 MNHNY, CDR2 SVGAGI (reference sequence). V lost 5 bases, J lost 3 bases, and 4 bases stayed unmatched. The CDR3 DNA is TGTGCCAGCAGTGGCGACAGGGGGAAAGAGACCCAGTACTTC. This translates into CASSGDRGKETQYF.

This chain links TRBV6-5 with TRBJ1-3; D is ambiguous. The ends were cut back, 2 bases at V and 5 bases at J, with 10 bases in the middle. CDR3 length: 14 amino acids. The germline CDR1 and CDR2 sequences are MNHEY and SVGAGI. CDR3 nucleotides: TGTGCCAGCAGTTACACGAAGGGCAGAAACACCATATATTTT. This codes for CASSYTKGRNTIYF.

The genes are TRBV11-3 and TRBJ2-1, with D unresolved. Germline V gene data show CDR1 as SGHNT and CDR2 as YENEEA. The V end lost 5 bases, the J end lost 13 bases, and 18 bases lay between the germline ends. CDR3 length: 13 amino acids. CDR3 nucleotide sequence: TGTGCCAGCAGCCCACGACGCTTCCCCATACAGTTCTTC. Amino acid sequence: CASSPRRFPIQFF.

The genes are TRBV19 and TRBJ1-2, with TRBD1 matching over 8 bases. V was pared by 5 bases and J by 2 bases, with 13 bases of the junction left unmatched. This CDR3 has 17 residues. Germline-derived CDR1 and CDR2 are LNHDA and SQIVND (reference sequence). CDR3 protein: CASSPNGLGQGNYGYTF. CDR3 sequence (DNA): TGTGCCAGTAGTCCGAACGGCCTTGGACAGGGAAACTATGGCTACACCTTC.

The CDR3 sequence is CASSEHSGGNNEQFF. CDR3 nucleotides: TGTGCCAGCAGCGAACATAGCGGGGGGAACAATGAGCAGTTCTTC. The chain combines TRBV7-2 with TRBJ2-1, with 10 bases lining up with TRBD2. J was trimmed by 5 bases and V by 5 bases; bases with no gene match: 6. Looked up from germline, CDR1 is SGHTA and CDR2 is FQGNSA. The CDR3 is made up of 15 amino acids.

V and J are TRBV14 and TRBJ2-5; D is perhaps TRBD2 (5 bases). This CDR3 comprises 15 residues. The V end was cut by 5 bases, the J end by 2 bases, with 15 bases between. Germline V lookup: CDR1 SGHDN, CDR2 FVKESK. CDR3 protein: CASSNSAGIQETQYF. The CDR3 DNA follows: TGTGCCAGCAGCAATAGCGCCGGGATTCAAGAGACCCAGTACTTC. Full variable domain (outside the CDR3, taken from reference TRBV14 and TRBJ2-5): EAGVTQFPSHSVIEKGQTVTLRCDPISGHDNLYWYRRVMGKEIKFLLHFVKESKQDESGMPNNRFLAERTGGTYSTLKVQPAELEDSGVYFCASSNSAGIQETQYFGPGTRLLVL.

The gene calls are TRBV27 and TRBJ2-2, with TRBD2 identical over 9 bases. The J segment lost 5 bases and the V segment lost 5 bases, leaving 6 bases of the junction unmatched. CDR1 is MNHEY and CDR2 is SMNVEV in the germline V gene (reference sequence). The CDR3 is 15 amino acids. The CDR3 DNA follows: TGTGCCAGCAGTAGGGGGACTAGCAATACCGGGGAGCTGTTTTTT. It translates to CASSRGTSNTGELFF.

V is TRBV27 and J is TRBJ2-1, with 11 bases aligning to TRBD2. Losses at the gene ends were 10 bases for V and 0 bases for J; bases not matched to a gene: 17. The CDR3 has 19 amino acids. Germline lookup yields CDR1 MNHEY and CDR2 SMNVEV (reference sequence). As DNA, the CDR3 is TGTGCCACCAAGACGGTAGGTCTAGCGGGAGGAAGCTCCTACAATGAGCAGTTCTTC. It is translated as CATKTVGLAGGSSYNEQFF.

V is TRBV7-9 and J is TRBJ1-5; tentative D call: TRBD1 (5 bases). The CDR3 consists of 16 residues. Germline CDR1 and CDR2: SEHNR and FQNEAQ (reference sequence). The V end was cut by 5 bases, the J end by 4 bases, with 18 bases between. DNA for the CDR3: TGTGCCAGCAGCCTCTCTTATGGGGGTGGTAATCAGCCCCAGCATTTT. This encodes CASSLSYGGGNQPQHF. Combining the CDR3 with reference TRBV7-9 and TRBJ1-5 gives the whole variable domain DTGVSQNPRHKITKRGQNVTFRCDPISEHNRLYWYRQTLGQGPEFLTYFQNEAQLEKSRLLSDRFSAERPKGSFSTLEIQRTEQGDSAMYLCASSLSYGGGNQPQHFGDGTRLSIL.

The CDR3, as DNA: TGTGCCGAGTCGGCGGGAGGTGTCAAAAACATTCAGTACTTC. Its protein product is CAESAGGVKNIQYF. The chain employs TRBV28 and TRBJ2-4, with 8 bases identical to TRBD2. Germline V CDR1 and CDR2: MDHEN, SYDVKM. The CDR3 totals 14 residues. Trimming cost V 11 bases and J 3 bases; bases outside gene matches: 9.

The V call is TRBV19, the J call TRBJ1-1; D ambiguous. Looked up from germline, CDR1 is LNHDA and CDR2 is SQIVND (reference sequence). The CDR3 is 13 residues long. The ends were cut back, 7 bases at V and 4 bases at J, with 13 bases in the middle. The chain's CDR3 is CASTAGVTTEAFF. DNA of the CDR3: TGTGCCAGTACCGCTGGGGTCACCACTGAAGCTTTCTTT.

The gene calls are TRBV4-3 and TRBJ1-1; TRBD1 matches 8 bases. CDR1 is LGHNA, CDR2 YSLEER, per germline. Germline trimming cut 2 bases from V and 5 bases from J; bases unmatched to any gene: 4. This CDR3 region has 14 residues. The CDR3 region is CASSQMDRVTEAFF. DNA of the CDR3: TGCGCCAGCAGCCAAATGGACAGGGTTACTGAAGCTTTCTTT.

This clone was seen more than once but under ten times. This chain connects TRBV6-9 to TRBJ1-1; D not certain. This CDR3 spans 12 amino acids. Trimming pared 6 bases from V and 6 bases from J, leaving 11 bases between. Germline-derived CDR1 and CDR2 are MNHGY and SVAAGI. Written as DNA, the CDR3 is TGTGCCAGCAGACAGAAAGGCCCTGAAGCTTTCTTT. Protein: CASRQKGPEAFF.

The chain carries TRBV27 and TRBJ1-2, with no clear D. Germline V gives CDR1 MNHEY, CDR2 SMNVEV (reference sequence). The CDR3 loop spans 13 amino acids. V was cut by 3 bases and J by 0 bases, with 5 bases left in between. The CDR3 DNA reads TGTGCCAGCAGTTTTGCCCCTAACTATGGCTACACCTTC. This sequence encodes CASSFAPNYGYTF.

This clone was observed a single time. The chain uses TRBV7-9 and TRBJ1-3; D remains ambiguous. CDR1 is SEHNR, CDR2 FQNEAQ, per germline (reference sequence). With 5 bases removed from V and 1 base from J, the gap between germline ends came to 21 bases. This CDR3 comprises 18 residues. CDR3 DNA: TGTGCCAGCAGCCCTGTCCCCCAAAGCGATTTTTCTGGAAACACCATATATTTT. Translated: CASSPVPQSDFSGNTIYF.

In DNA form, the CDR3 reads TGCGCCAGCAGCAGGGGGCTGGGACTAGCGGGAGCAGTCCCCTACGAGCAGTACTTC. Encoded protein: CASSRGLGLAGAVPYEQYF. The rearrangement links TRBV4-1 to TRBJ2-7; 14 bases match TRBD2. The CDR3 has 19 residues. The ends lost 5 bases at V and 2 bases at J; junction bases unmatched: 14. The germline CDR1 and CDR2 sequences are MGHRA and YSYEKL.

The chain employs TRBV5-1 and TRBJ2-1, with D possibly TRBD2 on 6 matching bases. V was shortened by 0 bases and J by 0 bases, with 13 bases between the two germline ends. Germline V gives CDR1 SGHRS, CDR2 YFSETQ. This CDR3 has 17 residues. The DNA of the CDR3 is TGCGCCAGCAGCTTGGTGGGACTCAAAGACTCCTACAATGAGCAGTTCTTC. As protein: CASSLVGLKDSYNEQFF.

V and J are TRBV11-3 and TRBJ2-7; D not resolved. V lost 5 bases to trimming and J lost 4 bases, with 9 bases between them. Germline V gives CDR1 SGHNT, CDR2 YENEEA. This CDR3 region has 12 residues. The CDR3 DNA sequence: TGTGCCAGCAGCCGGTCCGCTTACGAGCAGTACTTC. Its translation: CASSRSAYEQYF.

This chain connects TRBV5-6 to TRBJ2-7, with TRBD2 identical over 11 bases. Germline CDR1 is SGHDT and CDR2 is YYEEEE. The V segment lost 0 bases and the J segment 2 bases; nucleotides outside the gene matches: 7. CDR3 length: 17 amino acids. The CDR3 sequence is CASSLDLLAGVTYEQYF. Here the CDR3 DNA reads TGTGCCAGCAGCTTGGACCTACTAGCGGGAGTGACCTACGAGCAGTACTTC.

The CDR3 sequence is CASSPGGVREPQHF. DNA for the CDR3: TGTGCCAGCTCACCTGGGGGGGTTCGAGAGCCCCAGCATTTT. J is TRBJ1-5 and V is TRBV18, with D tentatively TRBD1 (5 bases). The CDR3 length is 14 residues. Looked up from germline, CDR1 is KGHSH and CDR2 is LQKENI. Trimming took 3 bases from V and 8 from J, leaving 14 bases between them.

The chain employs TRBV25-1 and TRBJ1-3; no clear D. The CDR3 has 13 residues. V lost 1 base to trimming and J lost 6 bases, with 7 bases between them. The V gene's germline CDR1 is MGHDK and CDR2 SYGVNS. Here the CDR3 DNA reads TGTGCCAGCAGTGAATCCAGTGCAAACACCATATATTTT. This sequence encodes CASSESSANTIYF.

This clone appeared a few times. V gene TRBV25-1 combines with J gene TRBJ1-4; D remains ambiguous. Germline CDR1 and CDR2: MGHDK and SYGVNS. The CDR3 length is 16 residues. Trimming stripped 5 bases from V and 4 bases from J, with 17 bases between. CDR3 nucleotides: TGTGCCAGCAGTAAGAGGGCTAACGAACTTAATGAAAAACTGTTTTTT. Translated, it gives CASSKRANELNEKLFF.